This entry lists 14 T cell receptor beta chains sequenced from one sample in a study of cytomegalovirus exposure and HLA in healthy donors. It was with 60 Vbeta and 13 Jbeta primers that the PCR ran. Sequencing used immunoSEQ multiplex PCR; TCRdb keeps in-frame clones, though not all of them. This table has 130,000 or so clones, approximately 75% appearing once. Sequenced: PBMCs. The receptors were sampled from a male donor in good health and CMV-seronegative.

This chain connects TRBV4-1 to TRBJ2-6; unclear D gene. CDR3 length equals 16 residues. V gave up 2 bases and J gave up 0 bases, with 8 bases separating them. The germline V gene encodes CDR1 MGHRA and CDR2 YSYEKL. The CDR3 DNA reads TGCGCCAGCAGCCAATCCAGGCGCTCTGGGGCCAACGTCCTGACTTTC. Its translation: CASSQSRRSGANVLTF.

The chain has TRBV11-2 and TRBJ1-4; D might be TRBD1 (5 bases). V was shortened by 5 bases and J by 7 bases, with 11 bases between the two germline ends. The CDR3 length is 13 residues. CDR1 and CDR2 (germline): SGHAT, FQNNGV. The CDR3 bases are TGTGCCAGCAGCCGAGGCCAGGGTGAAAAACTGTTTTTT. It is translated as CASSRGQGEKLFF.

Worth noting for this clone: Germline is not matched at one junction end, which may reflect a read error. J is TRBJ1-5 and V is TRBV7-9; 7 bases match TRBD1. This CDR3 contains 12 residues. CDR1 is SEHNR, CDR2 FQNEAQ, per germline (reference sequence). CDR3 nucleotides: TGTTCCAGCAGTCAGACAGGGAGGCCCCAGCATTTT. Its translation: CSSSQTGRPQHF.

The chain joins TRBV4-1 to TRBJ2-3; 14 nucleotides agree with TRBD2. Trimming took 0 bases from V and 0 from J; bases not matched to a gene: 11. Germline V lookup: CDR1 MGHRA, CDR2 YSYEKL. The CDR3 is 21 amino acids. The CDR3 loop is CASSQETRGLAGVSSTDTQYF. DNA for the CDR3: TGCGCCAGCAGCCAAGAAACTAGGGGACTAGCGGGGGTTTCTAGCACAGATACGCAGTATTTT.

This rearrangement joins TRBV2 to TRBJ1-3; 7 bases fit TRBD1. The V segment lost 6 bases and the J segment 3 bases; nucleotides outside the gene matches: 5. The CDR3 length is 14 residues. CDR1 is SNHLY, CDR2 FYNNEI, per germline. The CDR3 reads CASREGAGGNTIYF. DNA of the CDR3: TGTGCCAGCAGGGAGGGGGCAGGTGGAAACACCATATATTTT.

The chain couples TRBV7-2 to TRBJ2-3; 8 bases agree with TRBD2. The CDR3 consists of 14 residues. The J segment lost 2 bases and the V segment lost 11 bases, leaving 9 bases of the junction unmatched. Looked up from germline, CDR1 is SGHTA and CDR2 is FQGNSA. The CDR3, as DNA: TGTGCCTGTAGACTAGCGCTAGTCACAGATACGCAGTATTTT. This encodes CACRLALVTDTQYF.

The table lists this clone with a few counts. The chain carries TRBV5-6 and TRBJ1-5, with D perhaps TRBD1 (6 bases). Germline V gene sequence: CDR1 SGHDT, CDR2 YYEEEE. CDR3 length: 16 amino acids. V was clipped by 1 base and J by 1 base, with 12 bases between them. CDR3 region: CASSLWRGASNQPQHF. The CDR3 DNA is TGTGCCAGCAGCTTGTGGCGGGGGGCCAGCAATCAGCCCCAGCATTTT.

The chain carries TRBV5-1 and TRBJ1-3; TRBD1 matches 8 bases. The germline CDR1 and CDR2 sequences are SGHRS and YFSETQ. This CDR3 has 16 amino acids. Trimming took 1 base from V and 4 from J; bases not matched to a gene: 7. The CDR3 loop is CASSLPTGGAGNTIYF. Written as DNA, the CDR3 is TGCGCCAGCAGCTTGCCCACAGGGGGTGCCGGAAACACCATATATTTT.

The gene calls are TRBV18 and TRBJ2-7; a weak D match, TRBD1 (6 bases). Germline loops: CDR1 KGHSH, CDR2 LQKENI. The CDR3 is 16 residues long. The ends were cut back, 3 bases at V and 0 bases at J, with 15 bases in the middle. The CDR3 is CASSPGVGGSSYEQYF. As DNA, the CDR3 is TGTGCCAGCTCACCGGGGGTAGGGGGTTCCTCCTACGAGCAGTACTTC.

The chain uses TRBV4-2 and TRBJ2-7; the match to TRBD1 covers 9 bases. This CDR3 has 16 residues. Losses at the gene ends were 4 bases for V and 1 base for J; bases not matched to a gene: 8. Germline CDR1 reads LGHNA; CDR2 reads YNFKEQ. The CDR3, as DNA: TGTGCCAGCAGCCCCGGGGGACAGGGTGTATCCTACGAGCAGTACTTC. Encoded protein: CASSPGGQGVSYEQYF.

This chain uses TRBV7-2 with TRBJ1-2; 7 bases fit TRBD1. CDR1 and CDR2 from the germline V gene are SGHTA and FQGNSA. This CDR3 has 15 residues. V shed 5 bases and J 2 bases; nucleotides not matched to a gene: 8. The CDR3 DNA reads TGTGCCAGCAGCCCCACCAGGGGGGCCAACTATGGCTACACCTTC. Its protein is CASSPTRGANYGYTF.

The sample holds a few counts of this clone. The V gene is TRBV6-1, the J gene TRBJ1-4; 7 bases fit TRBD1. CDR1 is MNHNS and CDR2 is SASEGT in the germline V gene. Unmatched junction bases numbered 8, after V lost 2 bases and J lost 8 bases. The CDR3 contains 15 residues. CDR3: CASSERPTGYEKLFF. The DNA for the CDR3 is TGTGCCAGCAGTGAACGCCCGACAGGGTACGAAAAACTGTTTTTT.

This chain joins TRBV7-2 and TRBJ1-6, with 7 bases that match TRBD1. The V segment lost 1 base and the J segment 10 bases; nucleotides outside the gene matches: 4. This CDR3 region has 14 residues. The germline V gene encodes CDR1 SGHTA and CDR2 FQGNSA. The CDR3, as DNA: TGTGCCAGCAGCTTAGTCAAACAGGGGTCACCCCTCCACTTT. Translating gives CASSLVKQGSPLHF.

The rearrangement joins TRBV10-3 to TRBJ2-7; the match to TRBD1 covers 10 bases. Trimming removed 3 bases from V and 0 bases from J; junction bases left unmatched: 2. The CDR3 spans 15 residues. The germline V gene has CDR1 ENHRY and CDR2 SYGVKD. The CDR3, as DNA: TGTGCCATCAGTGAAGGGGACAGGGGCTCCTACGAGCAGTACTTC. Residues: CAISEGDRGSYEQYF.